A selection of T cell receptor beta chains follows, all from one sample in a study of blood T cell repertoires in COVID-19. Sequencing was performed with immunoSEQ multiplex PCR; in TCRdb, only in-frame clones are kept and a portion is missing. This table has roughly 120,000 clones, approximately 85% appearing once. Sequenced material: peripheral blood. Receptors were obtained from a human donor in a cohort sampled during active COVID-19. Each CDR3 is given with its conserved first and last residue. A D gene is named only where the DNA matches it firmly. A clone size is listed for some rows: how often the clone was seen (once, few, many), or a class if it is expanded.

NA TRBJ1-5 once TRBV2 CASSVQLETPQHF TGTGCCAGCAGTGTACAGCTTGAGACGCCCCAGCATTTT
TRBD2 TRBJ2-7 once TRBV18 CASSYEFLDGGDRNF TGTGCCAGCTCATATGAATTTTTGGACGGGGGGGATCGGAACTTC
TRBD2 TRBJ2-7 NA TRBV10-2 CASSDSKGLAGGNEQYF TGCGCCAGCAGTGATAGTAAAGGACTAGCGGGAGGGAACGAGCAGTACTTC
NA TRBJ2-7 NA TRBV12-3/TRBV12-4 CASRRDYEQYF TGTGCCAGCAGGAGGGACTACGAGCAGTACTTC
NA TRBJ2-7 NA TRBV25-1 CASSRAGALDEQYF TGTGCCAGCAGTAGGGCGGGGGCTCTCGACGAGCAGTACTTC
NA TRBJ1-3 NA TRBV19 CASSIQAVTGNTIYF TGTGCCAGTAGTATACAAGCCGTTACTGGAAACACCATATATTTT
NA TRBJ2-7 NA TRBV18 CASSPTDTGEQYF TGTGCCAGCTCACCGACAGATACGGGCGAGCAGTACTTC
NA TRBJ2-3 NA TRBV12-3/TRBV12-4 CASSLRGLPYF TGTGCCAGCAGCCTCAGGGGATTGCCGTATTTT
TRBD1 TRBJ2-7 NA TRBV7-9 CASSRLLGQGFYEQYF TGTGCCAGCAGCCGCCTCCTCGGACAGGGATTCTACGAGCAGTACTTC
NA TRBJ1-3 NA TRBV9 CASSDLQGNSGNTIYF TGTGCCAGCAGCGATTTACAGGGAAACTCTGGAAACACCATATATTTT
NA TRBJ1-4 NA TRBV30 CAWSVLREKLFF TGTGCCTGGAGTGTACTTCGCGAAAAACTGTTTTTT
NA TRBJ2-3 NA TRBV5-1 CASSSVAVSTDTQYF TGCGCCAGCAGCTCAGTAGCGGTTAGCACAGATACGCAGTATTTT
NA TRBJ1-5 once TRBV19 CASTGQPNQPQHF TGTGCCAGTACCGGACAGCCCAATCAGCCCCAGCATTTT
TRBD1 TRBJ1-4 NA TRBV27 CASRERGRSLHSTNEKLFF TGTGCCAGCAGGGAGAGGGGGCGAAGTCTGCACTCAACTAATGAAAAACTGTTTTTT
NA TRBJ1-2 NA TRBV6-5 CASSYSKGALGGYTF TGTGCCAGCAGTTACTCGAAAGGGGCCCTGGGGGGCTACACCTTC
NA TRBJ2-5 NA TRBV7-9 CASSLGSWFGRGGQETQYF TGTGCCAGCAGCTTAGGTTCTTGGTTCGGCCGGGGAGGACAAGAGACCCAGTACTTC
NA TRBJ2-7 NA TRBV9 CASSPQRGGPMEQYF TGTGCCAGCAGCCCCCAGAGGGGGGGCCCCATGGAGCAGTACTTC
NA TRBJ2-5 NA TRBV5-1 CASQDPGGLETQYF TGCGCCAGCCAAGACCCAGGAGGGTTGGAGACCCAGTACTTC
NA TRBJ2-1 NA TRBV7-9 CAREDAGGQFF TGTGCAAGAGAGGACGCCGGGGGGCAGTTCTTC
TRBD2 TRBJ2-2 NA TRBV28 CASSLSKAGGPNGELFF TGTGCCAGCAGTTTATCCAAAGCGGGAGGGCCGAATGGAGAGCTGTTTTTT
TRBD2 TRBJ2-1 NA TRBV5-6 CASSPGGLAGVPSNEQFF TGTGCCAGCAGCCCAGGAGGTCTAGCGGGAGTTCCCTCAAATGAGCAGTTCTTC
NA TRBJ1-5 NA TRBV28 CASGGWTYSNQPQHF TGTGCCAGCGGCGGGTGGACTTATAGCAATCAGCCCCAGCATTTT
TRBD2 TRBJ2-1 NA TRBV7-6 CASSLGGRGNEQFF TGTGCCAGCAGCTTAGGCGGGAGAGGCAATGAGCAGTTCTTC
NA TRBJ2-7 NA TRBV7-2 CASSSGLAPTYEQYF TGTGCCAGCAGCTCCGGGCTAGCGCCTACCTACGAGCAGTACTTC
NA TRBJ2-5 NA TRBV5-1 CASSPRDTQETQYF TGCGCCAGCAGCCCGAGGGACACACAAGAGACCCAGTACTTC